Included here is one T cell receptor (beta chain) sequence, with context. This CDR3 region has 15 residues. Germline values: CDR1 LGHNA, CDR2 YNFKEQ. The ends were cut back, 0 bases at V and 2 bases at J, with 11 bases in the middle. The sample comes from a study of T cells after somatic rescue of genetic block. Libraries were prepared by immunoSEQ multiplex PCR; TCRdb keeps only in-frame clonotypes and omits some of them. The sample has 8,000 to 9,000 clones, 65% to 90% seen once. The V call is TRBV4-2, the J call TRBJ2-7; no firm D call. This receptor was identified in a boy aged 5-17 years. The specimen was peripheral blood mononuclear cells (PBMCs). The CDR3 DNA follows: TGTGCCAGCAGCCAAGAATTACGGCTAGCCTACGAGCAGTACTTC. It codes for CASSQELRLAYEQYF.